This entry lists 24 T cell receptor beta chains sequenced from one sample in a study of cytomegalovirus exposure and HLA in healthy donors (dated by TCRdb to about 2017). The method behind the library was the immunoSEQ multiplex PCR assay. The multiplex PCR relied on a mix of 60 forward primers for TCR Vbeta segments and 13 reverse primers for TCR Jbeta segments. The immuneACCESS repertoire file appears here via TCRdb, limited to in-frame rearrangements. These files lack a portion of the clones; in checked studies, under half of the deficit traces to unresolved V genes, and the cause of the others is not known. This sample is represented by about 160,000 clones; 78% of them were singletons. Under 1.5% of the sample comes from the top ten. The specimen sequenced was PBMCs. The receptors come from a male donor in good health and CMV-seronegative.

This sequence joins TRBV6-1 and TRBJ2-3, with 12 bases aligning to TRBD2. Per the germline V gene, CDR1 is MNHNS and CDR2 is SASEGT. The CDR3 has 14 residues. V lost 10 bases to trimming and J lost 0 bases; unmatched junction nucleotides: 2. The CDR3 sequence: CATGTSGSTDTQYF. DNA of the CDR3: TGTGCCACCGGGACTAGCGGGAGCACAGATACGCAGTATTTT.

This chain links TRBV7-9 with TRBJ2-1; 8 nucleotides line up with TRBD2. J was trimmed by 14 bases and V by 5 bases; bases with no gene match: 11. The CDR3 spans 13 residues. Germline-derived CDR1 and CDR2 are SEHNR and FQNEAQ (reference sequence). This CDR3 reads CASSEPGRAGEFF. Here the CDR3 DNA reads TGTGCCAGCAGCGAGCCCGGACGAGCGGGAGAGTTCTTC.

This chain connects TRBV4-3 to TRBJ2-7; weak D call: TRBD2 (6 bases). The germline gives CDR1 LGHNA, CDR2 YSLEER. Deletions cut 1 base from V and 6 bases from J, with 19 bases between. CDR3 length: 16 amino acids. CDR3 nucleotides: TGCGCCAGCAGCCAAGGTTTGGCTAGCGCGACATTCGAGCAGTACTTC. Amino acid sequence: CASSQGLASATFEQYF.

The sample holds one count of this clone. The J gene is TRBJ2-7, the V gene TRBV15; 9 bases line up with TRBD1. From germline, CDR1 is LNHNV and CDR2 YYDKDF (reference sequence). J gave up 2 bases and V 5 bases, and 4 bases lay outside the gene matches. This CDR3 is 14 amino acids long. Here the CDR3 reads CATSLGTGPYEQYF. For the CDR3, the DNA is TGTGCCACCAGCCTCGGGACAGGGCCCTACGAGCAGTACTTC.

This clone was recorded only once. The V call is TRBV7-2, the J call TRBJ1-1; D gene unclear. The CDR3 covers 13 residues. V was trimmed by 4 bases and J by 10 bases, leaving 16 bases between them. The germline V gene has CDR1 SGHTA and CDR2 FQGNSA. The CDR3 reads CASSSQVWEGAFF. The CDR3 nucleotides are TGTGCCAGCAGCTCCCAGGTCTGGGAGGGAGCTTTCTTT.

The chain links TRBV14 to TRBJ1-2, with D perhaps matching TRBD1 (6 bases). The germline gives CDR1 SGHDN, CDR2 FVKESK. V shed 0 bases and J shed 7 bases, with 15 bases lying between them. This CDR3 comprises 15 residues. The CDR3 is CASSQDRGAILGYTF. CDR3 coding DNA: TGTGCCAGCAGCCAAGACCGGGGGGCGATTCTTGGCTACACCTTC.

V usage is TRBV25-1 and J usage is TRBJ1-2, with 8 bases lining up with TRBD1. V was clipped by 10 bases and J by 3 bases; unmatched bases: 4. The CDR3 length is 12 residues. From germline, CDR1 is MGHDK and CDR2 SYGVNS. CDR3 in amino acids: CATDRGDYGYTF. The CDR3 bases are TGTGCCACTGACAGGGGTGACTATGGCTACACCTTC.

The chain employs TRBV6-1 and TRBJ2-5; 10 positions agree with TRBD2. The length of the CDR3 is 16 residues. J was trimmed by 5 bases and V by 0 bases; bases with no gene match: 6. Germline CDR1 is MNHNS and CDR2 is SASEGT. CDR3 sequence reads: CASSEAASGSLETQYF. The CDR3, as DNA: TGTGCCAGCAGTGAAGCGGCTAGCGGGAGTCTGGAGACCCAGTACTTC.

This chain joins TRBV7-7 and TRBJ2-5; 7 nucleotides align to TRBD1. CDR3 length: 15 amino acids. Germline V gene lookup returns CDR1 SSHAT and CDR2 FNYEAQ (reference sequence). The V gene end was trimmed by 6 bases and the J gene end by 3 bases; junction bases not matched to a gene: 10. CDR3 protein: CASSTRQGREETQYF. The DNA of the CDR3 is TGTGCCAGCAGTACCCGACAGGGAAGGGAAGAGACCCAGTACTTC.

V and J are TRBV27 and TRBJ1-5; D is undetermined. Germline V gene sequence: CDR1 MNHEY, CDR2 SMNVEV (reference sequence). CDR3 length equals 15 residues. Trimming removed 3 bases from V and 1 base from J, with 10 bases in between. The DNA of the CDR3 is TGTGCCAGCAGTTTTAGAGTTCCGAGCAATCAGCCCCAGCATTTT. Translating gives CASSFRVPSNQPQHF.

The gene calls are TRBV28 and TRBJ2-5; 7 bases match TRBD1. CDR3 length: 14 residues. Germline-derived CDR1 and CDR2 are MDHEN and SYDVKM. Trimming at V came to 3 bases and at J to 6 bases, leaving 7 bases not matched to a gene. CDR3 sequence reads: CASSFFRDRKTQYF. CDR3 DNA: TGTGCCAGCAGTTTCTTCCGGGACAGAAAGACCCAGTACTTC.

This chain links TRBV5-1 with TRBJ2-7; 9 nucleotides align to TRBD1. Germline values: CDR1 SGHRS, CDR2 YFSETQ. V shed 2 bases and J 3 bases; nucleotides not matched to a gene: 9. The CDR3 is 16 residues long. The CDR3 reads CASSLSEGQGVYEQYF. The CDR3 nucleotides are TGCGCCAGCAGCTTATCTGAGGGACAGGGAGTCTACGAGCAGTACTTC.

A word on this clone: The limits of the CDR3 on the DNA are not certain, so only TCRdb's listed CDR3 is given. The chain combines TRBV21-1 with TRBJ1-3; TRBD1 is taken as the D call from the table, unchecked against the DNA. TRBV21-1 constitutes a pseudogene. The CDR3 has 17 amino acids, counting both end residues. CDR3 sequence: CASSKGTGVGAGNTIYF.

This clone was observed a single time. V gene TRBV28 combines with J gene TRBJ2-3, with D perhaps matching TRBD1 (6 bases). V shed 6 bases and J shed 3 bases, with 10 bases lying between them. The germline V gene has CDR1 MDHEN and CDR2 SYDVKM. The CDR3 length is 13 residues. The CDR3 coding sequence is TGTGCCAGCAGGGGGGCAGATACAGATACGCAGTATTTT. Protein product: CASRGADTDTQYF. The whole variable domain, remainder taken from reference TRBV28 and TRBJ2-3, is DVKVTQSSRYLVKRTGEKVFLECVQDMDHENMFWYRQDPGLGLRLIYFSYDVKMKEKGDIPEGYSVSREKKERFSLILESASTNQTSMYLCASRGADTDTQYFGPGTRLTVL.

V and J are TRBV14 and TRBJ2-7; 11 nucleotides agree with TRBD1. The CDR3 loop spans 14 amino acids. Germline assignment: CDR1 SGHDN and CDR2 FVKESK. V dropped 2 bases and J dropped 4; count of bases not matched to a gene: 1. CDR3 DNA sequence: TGTGCCAGCAGCCAACGGGACAGGGGGTACGAGCAGTACTTC. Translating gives CASSQRDRGYEQYF.

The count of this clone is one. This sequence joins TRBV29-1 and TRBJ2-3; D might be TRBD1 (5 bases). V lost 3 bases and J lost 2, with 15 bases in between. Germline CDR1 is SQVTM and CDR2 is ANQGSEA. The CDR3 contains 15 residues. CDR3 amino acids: CSVDGQGWDTDTQYF. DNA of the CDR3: TGCAGCGTTGATGGGCAGGGATGGGACACAGATACGCAGTATTTT.

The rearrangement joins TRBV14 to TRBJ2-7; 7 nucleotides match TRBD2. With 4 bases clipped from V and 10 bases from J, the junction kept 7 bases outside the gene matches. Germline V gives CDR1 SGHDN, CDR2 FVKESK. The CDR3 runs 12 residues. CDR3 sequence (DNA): TGTGCCAGCAGCCCTAATTCGGGGGGACAGTACTTC. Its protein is CASSPNSGGQYF. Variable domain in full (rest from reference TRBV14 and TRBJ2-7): EAGVTQFPSHSVIEKGQTVTLRCDPISGHDNLYWYRRVMGKEIKFLLHFVKESKQDESGMPNNRFLAERTGGTYSTLKVQPAELEDSGVYFCASSPNSGGQYFGPGTRLTVT.

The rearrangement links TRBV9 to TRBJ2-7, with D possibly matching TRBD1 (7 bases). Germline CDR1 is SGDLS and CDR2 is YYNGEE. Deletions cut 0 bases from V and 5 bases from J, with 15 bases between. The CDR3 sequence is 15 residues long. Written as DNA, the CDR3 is TGTGCCAGCAGCGTAGAGCCCAGGGGGGTCGACGAGCAGTACTTC. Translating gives CASSVEPRGVDEQYF.

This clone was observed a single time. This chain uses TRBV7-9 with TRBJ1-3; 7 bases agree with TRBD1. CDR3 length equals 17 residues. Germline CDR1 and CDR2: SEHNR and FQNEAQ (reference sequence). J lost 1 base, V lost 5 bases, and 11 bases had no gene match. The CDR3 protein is CASSPPGDRESGNTIYF. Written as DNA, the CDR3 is TGTGCCAGCAGCCCACCGGGGGACAGAGAGTCTGGAAACACCATATATTTT.

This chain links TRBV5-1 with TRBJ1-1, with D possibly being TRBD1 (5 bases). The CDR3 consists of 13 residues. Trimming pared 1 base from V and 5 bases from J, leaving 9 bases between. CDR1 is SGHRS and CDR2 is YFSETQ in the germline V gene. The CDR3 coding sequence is TGCGCCAGCAGCTTGTCAGGGAGGACTGAAGCTTTCTTT. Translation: CASSLSGRTEAFF.

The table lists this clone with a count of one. The CDR3 region has the DNA TGTGCCAGCAGTGAATGGCAGGGAAGCACAGATACGCAGTATTTT. Translated: CASSEWQGSTDTQYF. V usage is TRBV6-1 and J usage is TRBJ2-3, with a possible D match to TRBD1 (5 bases). V dropped 2 bases and J dropped 0 bases, with 9 bases sitting between them. Germline lookup yields CDR1 MNHNS and CDR2 SASEGT. The CDR3 totals 15 residues.

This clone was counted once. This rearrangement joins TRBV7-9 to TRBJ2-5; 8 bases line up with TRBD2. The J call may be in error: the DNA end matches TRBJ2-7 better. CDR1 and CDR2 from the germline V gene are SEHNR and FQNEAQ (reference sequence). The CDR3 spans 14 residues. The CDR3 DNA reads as TGTGCCAGCAGCCCGCGGGAGGAAAGCTACGAGCAGTACTTC. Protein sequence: CASSPREESYEQYF.

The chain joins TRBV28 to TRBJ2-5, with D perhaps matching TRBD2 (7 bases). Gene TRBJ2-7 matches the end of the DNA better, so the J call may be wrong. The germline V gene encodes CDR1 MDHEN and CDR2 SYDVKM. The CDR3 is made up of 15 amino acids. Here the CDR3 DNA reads TGTGCCAGCAGACCTCCGGGGGGCGCTTCCTACGAGCAGTACTTC. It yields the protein CASRPPGGASYEQYF.

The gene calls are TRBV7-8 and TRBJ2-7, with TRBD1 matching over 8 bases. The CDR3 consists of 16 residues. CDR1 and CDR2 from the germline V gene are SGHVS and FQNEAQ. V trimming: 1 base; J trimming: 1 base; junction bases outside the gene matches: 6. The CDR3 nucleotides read TGTGCCAGCAGCTTAGTAGGGGGGACAGGATCCTACGAGCAGTACTTC. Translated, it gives CASSLVGGTGSYEQYF.